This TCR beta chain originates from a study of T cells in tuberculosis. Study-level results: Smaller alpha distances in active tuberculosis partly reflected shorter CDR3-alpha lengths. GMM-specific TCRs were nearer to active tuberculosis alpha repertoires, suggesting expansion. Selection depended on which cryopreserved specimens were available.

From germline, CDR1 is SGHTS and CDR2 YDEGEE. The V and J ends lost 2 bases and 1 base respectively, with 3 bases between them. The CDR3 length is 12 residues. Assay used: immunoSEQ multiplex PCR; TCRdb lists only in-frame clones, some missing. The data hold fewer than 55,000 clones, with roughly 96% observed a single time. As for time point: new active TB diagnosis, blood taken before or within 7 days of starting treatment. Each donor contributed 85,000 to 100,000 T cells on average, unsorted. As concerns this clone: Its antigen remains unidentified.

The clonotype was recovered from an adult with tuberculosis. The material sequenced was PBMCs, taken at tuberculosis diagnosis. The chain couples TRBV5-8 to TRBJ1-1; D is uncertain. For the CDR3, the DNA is TGTGCCAGCAGCTTCCGGAACACTGAAGCTTTCTTT. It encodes CASSFRNTEAFF. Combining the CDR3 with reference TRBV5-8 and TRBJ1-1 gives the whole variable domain EAGVTQSPTHLIKTRGQQATLRCSPISGHTSVYWYQQALGLGLQFLLWYDEGEERNRGNFPPRFSGRQFPNYSSELNVNALELEDSALYLCASSFRNTEAFFGQGTRLTVV.